Listed below are T cell receptor beta chains from one sample, sequenced in a study of T cells after yellow fever vaccination. TCRdb processed the 5' RACE reads anew with MiXCR; each CDR3 protein has one entry. The sample consists of more than 300,000 distinct CDR3 sequences, about 10% of them appearing once. The sample in question was CD4+ T cells sorted from PBMCs, obtained 45 days after the yellow fever booster vaccination. These TCRs come from a man younger than 35 who received the YFV17D yellow fever vaccine. CDR3s include the opening cysteine and the closing phenylalanine or tryptophan. A D gene is named only where the DNA matches it firmly. Expanded clones get a size class; other rows say once, few or many, or leave the size out.

clone_size cdr3_length j_call d_call v_call cdr3_nt cdr3_aa
few 15 TRBJ2-2 . TRBV24-1 TGTGCCACCAGTGATTCAGGGGTCGGGACCGGGGAGCTGTTTTTT CATSDSGVGTGELFF
. 14 TRBJ2-5 . TRBV12-3/TRBV12-4 TGTGCCAGCAGTTTGAACAGGGCCCGAGAGACCCAGTACTTC CASSLNRARETQYF
few 14 TRBJ2-3 . TRBV7-2 TGTGCCAGCAGCGCGAGGGTAGGCACAGATACGCAGTATTTT CASSARVGTDTQYF
many 15 TRBJ1-4 . TRBV4-3 TGCGCCAGCAGCCACAACCCTAGGGATCCAGAAAAACTGTTTTTT CASSHNPRDPEKLFF
. 16 TRBJ2-3 . TRBV5-1 TGCGCCAGCAGCTTGGTGGTCAGAAGGTACACAGATACGCAGTATTTT CASSLVVRRYTDTQYF
few 14 TRBJ1-5 . TRBV20-1 TGCAGTGCCCTACTAGGAGGGGGCAATCAGCCCCAGCATTTT CSALLGGGNQPQHF
many 14 TRBJ2-7 . TRBV5-1 TGCGCCAGCAGCTTTTTCCAGGCAGAGGGCGAGCAGTACTTC CASSFFQAEGEQYF
. 14 TRBJ2-5 TRBD2 TRBV9 TGTGCCAGCAGCCCCGGACTAGCGGGGGGGACCCAGTACTTC CASSPGLAGGTQYF
. 14 TRBJ1-2 . TRBV5-4 TGTGCCAGCAGCGCCGGCAGTGCTCCAGGTGGCTACACCTTC CASSAGSAPGGYTF
. 11 TRBJ2-7 . TRBV3-1 TGTGCCAGCAGCCAACACCACGAGCAGTACTTC CASSQHHEQYF
. 13 TRBJ1-2 TRBD1 TRBV7-9 TGTGCCAGCAGCCGTGGACAGGAGAGGGATTTCACCTTC CASSRGQERDFTF
. 13 TRBJ1-1 TRBD1 TRBV2 TGTGCCAGCGGACAGGGGGCTCGGATTGAAGCTTTCTTT CASGQGARIEAFF
. 14 TRBJ1-1 . TRBV3-1 TGTGCCAGCAGCCAAGTCGGGCAGGACACTGAAGCTTTCTTT CASSQVGQDTEAFF
. 20 TRBJ2-3 TRBD2 TRBV5-1 TGCGCCAGCAGCTTGGGGTTGACTAGCGGGGGGCCCAAAAGCACAGATACGCAGTATTTT CASSLGLTSGGPKSTDTQYF
. 16 TRBJ2-1 . TRBV6-1 TGTGCCAGCAGTCTCCGACAGGAAATCGCCTACAATGAGCAGTTCTTC CASSLRQEIAYNEQFF
many 12 TRBJ1-1 . TRBV6-2/TRBV6-3 TGTGCCAGCAGTTACGTGGGCACTGAAGCTTTCTTT CASSYVGTEAFF
. 13 TRBJ1-2 . TRBV5-6 TGTGCCAGCAGTATTCCAGGAATCTATGGCTACACCTTC CASSIPGIYGYTF
. 17 TRBJ1-3 . TRBV5-1 TGCGCCAGCAGCCTACAGGATTGGGGTCACTCTGGAAACACCATATATTTT CASSLQDWGHSGNTIYF
. 12 TRBJ2-1 . TRBV7-3 TGTGCCAGCAGGGAACAGGGAGGGGGGCAGTTCTTC CASREQGGGQFF
. 15 TRBJ1-1 TRBD1 TRBV7-2 TGTGCCAGCAGCTTAGCCCAGGGGGCGGACACTGAAGCTTTCTTT CASSLAQGADTEAFF
. 13 TRBJ1-6 TRBD1 TRBV20-1 TGCAGTGCTACCGAGGACAGGAATTCACCCCTCCACTTT CSATEDRNSPLHF
. 12 TRBJ2-7 . TRBV7-2 TGTGCCAGCAGCTCAATGGCCTACGAGCAGTACTTC CASSSMAYEQYF
few 16 TRBJ1-3 TRBD1 TRBV9 TGTGCCAGCAGCGGACAGGGCCTCAGCTCTGGAAACACCATATATTTT CASSGQGLSSGNTIYF
. 13 TRBJ1-1 . TRBV20-1 TGCAGTGCTAGCACAGGGCTGAACACTGAAGCTTTCTTT CSASTGLNTEAFF
few 14 TRBJ1-1 . TRBV3-1 TGTGCCAGCAGCCACTCGGACGGCAGGACTGAAGCTTTCTTT CASSHSDGRTEAFF
. 15 TRBJ1-1 TRBD1 TRBV18 TGTGCCAGCTCACAAAACCAGGGGGTTGGGACTGAAGCTTTCTTT CASSQNQGVGTEAFF
. 14 TRBJ2-7 . TRBV20-1 TGCAGTGCTACGACTTTAGGACAGAGCTACGAGCAGTACTTC CSATTLGQSYEQYF
. 16 TRBJ2-1 . TRBV18 TGTGCCAGCTCACCACGGAGCGGGGAAGGGGGCAATGAGCAGTTCTTC CASSPRSGEGGNEQFF
many 14 TRBJ1-1 . TRBV7-2 TGTGCCAGCAGCTCGACAGGTGGGAACACTGAAGCTTTCTTT CASSSTGGNTEAFF
many 17 TRBJ1-5 . TRBV6-6 TGTGCCAGCAGTTCCCCGTCCCATCCGGACGGATATCAGCCCCAGCATTTT CASSSPSHPDGYQPQHF
many 15 TRBJ2-3 . TRBV7-2 TGTGCCAGCAGCCTAGTGGGGGGGGCCCCAGATACGCAGTATTTT CASSLVGGAPDTQYF
few 15 TRBJ2-7 . TRBV20-1 TGCAGTGCTGCACGATCTAGACAGGCCGCCTACGAGCAGTACTTC CSAARSRQAAYEQYF
once 12 TRBJ1-6 . TRBV30 TGTGCCTGGACCTTGACAGGTTCACCCCTCCACTTT CAWTLTGSPLHF
. 13 TRBJ2-5 . TRBV20-1 TGCAGTGCCCGGGCCCCGGGAACAGAGACCCAGTACTTC CSARAPGTETQYF
. 14 TRBJ2-3 . TRBV27 TGTGCCAGCAGTTTATTGGGCGGCACAGATACGCAGTATTTT CASSLLGGTDTQYF
. 15 TRBJ1-4 TRBD1 TRBV24-1 TGTGCCACCTTGAATGGGGACAGGGGCTGTGAAAAACTGTTTTTT CATLNGDRGCEKLFF
few 14 TRBJ2-5 TRBD1 TRBV19 TGTGCCAGTAGTCCAGACAGGGTTGGAGTGACCCAGTACTTC CASSPDRVGVTQYF
many 18 TRBJ2-2 TRBD1 TRBV4-2 TGTGCCAGCAGCCAAGAAGGGACAGGACCTTCAAGTACCGGGGAGCTGTTTTTT CASSQEGTGPSSTGELFF
many 12 TRBJ2-3 . TRBV7-9 TGTGCCAGCAATGCGGATTCAGATACGCAGTATTTT CASNADSDTQYF
. 18 TRBJ2-5 TRBD2 TRBV12-3/TRBV12-4 TGTGCCAGCAGTCCAGGACTAGCGGGGGGGTATCCTCAAGAGACCCAGTACTTC CASSPGLAGGYPQETQYF